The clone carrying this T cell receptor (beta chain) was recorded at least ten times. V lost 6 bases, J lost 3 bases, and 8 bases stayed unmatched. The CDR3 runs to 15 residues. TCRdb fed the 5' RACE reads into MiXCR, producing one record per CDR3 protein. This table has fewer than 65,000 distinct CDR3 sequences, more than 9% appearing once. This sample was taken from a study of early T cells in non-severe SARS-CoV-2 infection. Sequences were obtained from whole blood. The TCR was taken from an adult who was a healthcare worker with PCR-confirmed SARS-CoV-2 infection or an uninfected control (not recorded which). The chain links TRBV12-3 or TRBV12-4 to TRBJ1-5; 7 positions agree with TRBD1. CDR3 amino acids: CASRRGQADNQPQHF. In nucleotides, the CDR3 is TGTGCCAGCAGGAGAGGACAGGCCGACAATCAGCCCCAGCATTTT.